Listed below are T cell receptor beta chains from one sample, sequenced in a study of PD-1 blockade in classical Hodgkin lymphoma. Sequencing was performed with immunoSEQ multiplex PCR; in TCRdb, only in-frame clones are kept and a portion is missing. The top ten clones hold about 7% of a sample with over 20,000 clones, approximately 87% of them seen once. Specimen: CD8+ T cells from blood. The receptors derive from a human donor with classical Hodgkin lymphoma. The CDR3 runs from the conserved cysteine through the conserved F or W. The order of the fields is V gene, CDR3 length, J gene, CDR3 protein.

v_gene: TRBV2
len: 12
j_gene: TRBJ1-1
CDR3aa: CASSSRPGGAFF

v_gene: TRBV12-5
len: 20
j_gene: TRBJ1-1
CDR3aa: CASGLVLSTPDGKGRTEAFF

v_gene: TRBV4-1
len: 13
j_gene: TRBJ1-4
CDR3aa: CASSQDTRIELFF

v_gene: TRBV28
len: 15
j_gene: TRBJ1-2
CDR3aa: CASSLPTGIWYGYTF

v_gene: TRBV10-3
len: 13
j_gene: TRBJ1-4
CDR3aa: CAISGTWGGKLFF

v_gene: TRBV7-2
len: 13
j_gene: TRBJ2-7
CDR3aa: CASSLERAYEQYF

v_gene: TRBV13
len: 12
j_gene: TRBJ2-1
CDR3aa: CASSNPDGEQFF

v_gene: TRBV28
len: 14
j_gene: TRBJ2-7
CDR3aa: CASEATGVPYEQYF

v_gene: TRBV2
len: 14
j_gene: TRBJ1-5
CDR3aa: CASSETGPGEPQHF

v_gene: TRBV19
len: 14
j_gene: TRBJ2-2
CDR3aa: CASRSRQVTGELFF

v_gene: TRBV7-2
len: 11
j_gene: TRBJ2-1
CDR3aa: CASRGANEQFF

v_gene: TRBV29-1
len: 15
j_gene: TRBJ2-2
CDR3aa: CSVVEGGPGAGELFF

v_gene: TRBV13
len: 14
j_gene: TRBJ2-7
CDR3aa: CASSLDHLSYEQYF

v_gene: TRBV7-8
len: 17
j_gene: TRBJ2-5
CDR3aa: CASSWRAGGSYQETQYF

v_gene: TRBV18
len: 14
j_gene: TRBJ1-1
CDR3aa: CASSPTGITTEAFF

v_gene: TRBV30
len: 14
j_gene: TRBJ1-1
CDR3aa: CAWSVKGANTEAFF

v_gene: TRBV7-9
len: 13
j_gene: TRBJ2-7
CDR3aa: CASLPTGPYEQYF

v_gene: TRBV10-3
len: 14
j_gene: TRBJ2-3
CDR3aa: CAISEGRGKDTQYF

v_gene: TRBV28
len: 12
j_gene: TRBJ2-3
CDR3aa: CASRPSSGTQYF

v_gene: TRBV5-6
len: 15
j_gene: TRBJ2-1
CDR3aa: CASSLEPGPQNEQFF

v_gene: TRBV5-6
len: 13
j_gene: TRBJ2-1
CDR3aa: CASSGGTALEQFF

v_gene: TRBV4-1
len: 17
j_gene: TRBJ2-2
CDR3aa: CASSQDSHTGEGGELFF

v_gene: TRBV19
len: 13
j_gene: TRBJ2-7
CDR3aa: CASSIFGRGEQYF

v_gene: TRBV5-6
len: 14
j_gene: TRBJ2-7
CDR3aa: CASSLGQGDYEQYF

v_gene: TRBV13
len: 13
j_gene: TRBJ1-2
CDR3aa: CASSGVEYYGYTF

v_gene: TRBV2
len: 15
j_gene: TRBJ1-1
CDR3aa: CASREGQGGVTEAFF

v_gene: TRBV4-1
len: 16
j_gene: TRBJ1-2
CDR3aa: CASSQPTLGQKYGYTF

v_gene: TRBV5-8
len: 19
j_gene: TRBJ2-5
CDR3aa: CASSVRTGGTGAEVETQYF

v_gene: TRBV4-1
len: 16
j_gene: TRBJ1-2
CDR3aa: CASSLRDDVANYGYTF

v_gene: TRBV6-1
len: 14
j_gene: TRBJ1-6
CDR3aa: CASQGSPEGSPLHF

v_gene: TRBV9
len: 15
j_gene: TRBJ2-1
CDR3aa: CASSALQGATAEQFF

v_gene: TRBV11-2
len: 16
j_gene: TRBJ2-1
CDR3aa: CASSLGAGGLKNEQFF

v_gene: TRBV7-8
len: 17
j_gene: TRBJ1-2
CDR3aa: CASSEGTGVRSNYGYTF

v_gene: TRBV6-6
len: 13
j_gene: TRBJ1-1
CDR3aa: CASRPEGTTEAFF

v_gene: TRBV19
len: 13
j_gene: TRBJ2-7
CDR3aa: CASSISSPNEQYF

v_gene: TRBV10-3
len: 18
j_gene: TRBJ2-5
CDR3aa: CAISSSTSGGPLQETQYF

v_gene: TRBV5-6
len: 16
j_gene: TRBJ2-2
CDR3aa: CASSHKSGRSTGELFF

v_gene: TRBV4-3
len: 13
j_gene: TRBJ1-6
CDR3aa: CASSQEGNSPLHF

v_gene: TRBV28
len: 16
j_gene: TRBJ2-7
CDR3aa: CASSLDLSGIAHEQYF

v_gene: TRBV5-1
len: 15
j_gene: TRBJ1-1
CDR3aa: CASTGVGQGADEAFF

v_gene: TRBV7-9
len: 13
j_gene: TRBJ2-5
CDR3aa: CASMRTDEETQYF

v_gene: TRBV7-9
len: 14
j_gene: TRBJ2-7
CDR3aa: CASSLSGGTYEQYF

v_gene: TRBV4-1
len: 13
j_gene: TRBJ1-1
CDR3aa: CASSQGGKPEAFF

v_gene: TRBV28
len: 16
j_gene: TRBJ1-2
CDR3aa: CASSFTFSRAKEGYTF

v_gene: TRBV4-1
len: 14
j_gene: TRBJ2-7
CDR3aa: CASTRSASTYEQYF

v_gene: TRBV5-6
len: 12
j_gene: TRBJ1-2
CDR3aa: CASSLTGGGYTF

v_gene: TRBV7-6
len: 13
j_gene: TRBJ2-5
CDR3aa: CASQEGPGQTQYF

v_gene: TRBV5-1
len: 16
j_gene: TRBJ2-2
CDR3aa: CASSSMAGENTGELFF